These T cell receptor beta chains were read from a single sample in a study of blood T cell repertoires in COVID-19. Libraries were prepared by immunoSEQ multiplex PCR; TCRdb keeps only in-frame clonotypes and omits some of them. Here the sample spans tens of thousands of clones, 75% to 90% being singletons. The sample consisted of peripheral blood. These receptors all come from a woman of 80 years or more with active or convalescent COVID-19. The CDR3 runs from the conserved cysteine through the conserved F or W. D genes are given only for firm matches. Rows may omit the clone size; those that give it use once, few, many or a size class.

v_gene	abundance	j_gene	d_gene	CDR3nt	CDR3aa
TRBV19	once	TRBJ1-4	TRBD1	TGTGCCAGTAGTCAAACTCAGGGGGCGGTTAATGAAAAACTGTTTTTT	CASSQTQGAVNEKLFF
TRBV6-1	once	TRBJ2-7	NA	TGTGCCAGCAGTGGGGGACTGCTTGCCTACGAGCAGTACTTC	CASSGGLLAYEQYF
TRBV4-2	NA	TRBJ2-1	TRBD2	TGTGCCAGCAGCCAAGTTCTCGGAAGCGGGACCTACAATGAGCAGTTCTTC	CASSQVLGSGTYNEQFF
TRBV5-1	once	TRBJ2-2	NA	TGCGCCAGCAGCTTGGCGGGCTCCACTACGGGGACCGGGGAGCTGTTTTTT	CASSLAGSTTGTGELFF
TRBV4-3	NA	TRBJ2-6	NA	TGCGCCAGCAGCCAAGTACAGGTTGACTCTGGGGCCAACGTCCTGACTTTC	CASSQVQVDSGANVLTF
TRBV30	NA	TRBJ2-3	TRBD2	TGTGCCTGGAGTCCCCTAGCGGGAGGGCCGAATACGCAGTATTTT	CAWSPLAGGPNTQYF
TRBV7-2	NA	TRBJ2-7	TRBD1	TGTGCCAGCAGCCCCAGGACAGGGGGTTACTACGAGCAGTACTTC	CASSPRTGGYYEQYF
TRBV5-5	once	TRBJ1-1	NA	TGTGCCAGCAGCATCCGCAGGGGCAACACTGAAGCTTTCTTT	CASSIRRGNTEAFF
TRBV30	NA	TRBJ1-4	TRBD1	TGTGCCTGCCATTGGGCAGGACAGGATGAAAAACTGTTTTTT	CACHWAGQDEKLFF
TRBV19	NA	TRBJ2-7	TRBD1	TGTGCCAGTAGTATCCAGGGGGCCTACGAGCAGTACTTC	CASSIQGAYEQYF
TRBV15	few	TRBJ2-1	NA	TGTGCCACCAGCAGAGATAGGACCCACAGGGTTGTGTTCTTC	CATSRDRTHRVVFF
TRBV18	NA	TRBJ2-7	TRBD1	TGTGCCAGCTCACCTCGGACAGGGACCTCCTACGAGCAGTACTTC	CASSPRTGTSYEQYF
TRBV5-1	NA	TRBJ2-3	TRBD1	TGCGCCACCGCGGACAGGAGCACAGATACGCAGTATTTT	CATADRSTDTQYF
TRBV29-1	NA	TRBJ2-3	NA	TGCAGCGTTGCGACAACCACAGATACGCAGTATTTT	CSVATTTDTQYF
TRBV6-6	NA	TRBJ1-4	NA	TGTGCCAGCAGTCTACACTTTTCGACAGATACAACTAATGAAAAACTGTTTTTT	CASSLHFSTDTTNEKLFF
TRBV7-9	NA	TRBJ1-6	TRBD1	TGTGCCAGCTCGGGACAGGCTAATTCACCCCTCCACTTT	CASSGQANSPLHF
TRBV28	NA	TRBJ2-4	NA	TGTGCCAGCAGTCCTGTGACCCCGGGTTTGTTCGGCCAGATTCAGTACTTC	CASSPVTPGLFGQIQYF
TRBV19	once	TRBJ2-7	TRBD1	TGTGCCAGTAGTATAGAACAGGGGACGACCTACGAGCAGTACTTC	CASSIEQGTTYEQYF
TRBV23-1	NA	TRBJ1-1	NA	TGCGCCAGCAGTCTAGGACAAACGATGAACACTGAAGCTTTCTTT	CASSLGQTMNTEAFF
TRBV5-5	NA	TRBJ2-6	NA	TGTGCCAGCAGCTTCGGGTTTGGTGGGGCCAACGTCCTGACTTTC	CASSFGFGGANVLTF
TRBV28	once	TRBJ2-7	NA	TGTGCCTCCGGACACCCACAGGGTTGGTACGAGCAGTACTTC	CASGHPQGWYEQYF
TRBV11-2	NA	TRBJ2-6	TRBD2	TGTGCCAGCAGCTCCCTGGGAGGGGTGGTATCTGGGGCCAACGTCCTGACTTTC	CASSSLGGVVSGANVLTF
TRBV2	NA	TRBJ2-6	NA	TGTGCCACCGGGAGCTCTGGGGCCAACGTCCTGACTTTC	CATGSSGANVLTF
TRBV28	once	TRBJ2-1	NA	TGTGCCAGCAGTTCCCTAGCCGCGTACAATGAGCAGTTCTTC	CASSSLAAYNEQFF
TRBV6-6	NA	TRBJ2-7	NA	TGTGCCAGCAGTTACCCCCAATCGGGCGAGCAGTACTTC	CASSYPQSGEQYF
TRBV5-1	few	TRBJ2-7	TRBD1	TGCGCCAGCAACACCGGGACAGGGGGTCTTATTAACTACGAGCAGTACTTC	CASNTGTGGLINYEQYF
TRBV5-8	NA	TRBJ2-3	TRBD2	TGTGCCAGCAGCTCAGGACTAGCGGGCTCAGGAAGCACAGATACGCAGTATTTT	CASSSGLAGSGSTDTQYF
TRBV6-1	NA	TRBJ2-2	NA	TGTGCCAGCAGTGCGGCGACAGACCTCGCGACCACCGGGGAGCTGTTTTTT	CASSAATDLATTGELFF
TRBV7-3	NA	TRBJ2-2	TRBD1	TGTGCCAGCAGCCCCTCCGGGACAGCCGATGTAGGGGAGCTGTTTTTT	CASSPSGTADVGELFF
TRBV7-9	NA	TRBJ1-6	NA	TGTGCCAGCAGCTTAAACAGTGCCAATTCACCCCTCCACTTT	CASSLNSANSPLHF
TRBV6-1	NA	TRBJ1-6	TRBD1	TGTGCCAGCAGTGGAGGGACAGCTGGTATACCAAATTCACCCCTCCACTTT	CASSGGTAGIPNSPLHF
TRBV4-1	large	TRBJ2-7	NA	TGCGCCAGCAGCCAAGTGGCCTCCCCTCCGGGGGAAGAGCAGTACTTC	CASSQVASPPGEEQYF
TRBV5-1	NA	TRBJ2-3	TRBD2	TGCGCCAGCAGCTCCTCTAGCGGTGGCACAGATACGCAGTATTTT	CASSSSSGGTDTQYF
TRBV3-1/TRBV3-2	NA	TRBJ1-4	NA	TGTGCCAGCAGCCTGGAGGGAGGATTCAATGAAAAACTGTTTTTT	CASSLEGGFNEKLFF
TRBV5-6	NA	TRBJ1-3	NA	TGTGCCAGCAGCTTTCCTCGCTCTGGAAACACCATATATTTT	CASSFPRSGNTIYF
TRBV20-1	NA	TRBJ2-2	NA	TGCAGTGCTAGTGGGCCGGGGTTAACCGGGGAGCTGTTTTTT	CSASGPGLTGELFF
TRBV19	NA	TRBJ2-7	NA	TGTGCCAGTACCCCAGGAACGGGGAACGAGCAGTACTTC	CASTPGTGNEQYF
TRBV24-1	NA	TRBJ2-3	TRBD1	TGTGCCACCAGTGATCCGGGACAGGGGGCGAGGGATACGCAGTATTTT	CATSDPGQGARDTQYF
TRBV4-2	NA	TRBJ2-7	NA	TGTGCCAGCAGCCAAGGGCCGGGAGTCGAGCAGTACTTC	CASSQGPGVEQYF